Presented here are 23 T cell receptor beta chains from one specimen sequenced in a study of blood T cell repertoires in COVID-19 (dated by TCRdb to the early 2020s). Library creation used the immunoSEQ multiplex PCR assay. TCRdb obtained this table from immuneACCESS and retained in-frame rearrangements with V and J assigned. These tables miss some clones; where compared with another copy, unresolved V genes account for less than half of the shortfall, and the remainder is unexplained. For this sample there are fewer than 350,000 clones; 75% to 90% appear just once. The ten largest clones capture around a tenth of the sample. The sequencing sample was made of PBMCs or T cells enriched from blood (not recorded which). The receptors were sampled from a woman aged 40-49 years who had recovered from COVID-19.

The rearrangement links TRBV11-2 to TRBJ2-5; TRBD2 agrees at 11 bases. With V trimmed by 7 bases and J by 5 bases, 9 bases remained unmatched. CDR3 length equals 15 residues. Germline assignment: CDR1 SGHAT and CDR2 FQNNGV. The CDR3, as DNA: TGTGCCAGCACCCCGGTAGCGGGAGGGCAGGAGACCCAGTACTTC. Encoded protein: CASTPVAGGQETQYF.

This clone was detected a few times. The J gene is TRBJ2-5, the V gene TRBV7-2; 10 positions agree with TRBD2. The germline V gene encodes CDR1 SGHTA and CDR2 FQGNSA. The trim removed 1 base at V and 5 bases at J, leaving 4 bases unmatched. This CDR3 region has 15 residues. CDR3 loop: CASSLEASGSETQYF. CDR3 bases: TGTGCCAGCAGCTTAGAGGCTAGCGGGAGTGAGACCCAGTACTTC.

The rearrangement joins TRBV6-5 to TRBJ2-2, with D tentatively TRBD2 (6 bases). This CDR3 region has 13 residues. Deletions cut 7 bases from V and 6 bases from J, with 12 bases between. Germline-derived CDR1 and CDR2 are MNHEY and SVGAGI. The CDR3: CASKGREAGELFF. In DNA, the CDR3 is TGTGCCAGCAAGGGCAGGGAGGCCGGGGAGCTGTTTTTT.

CDR3 in amino acids: CASSLQGRWGQQYF. The CDR3 nucleotides read TGTGCCAGCAGCTTACAAGGGCGGTGGGGCCAGCAGTACTTC. The V gene is TRBV7-3, the J gene TRBJ2-7; a weak D match, TRBD1 (5 bases). Trimming took 2 bases from V and 8 from J, leaving 16 bases between them. The CDR3 is made up of 14 amino acids. Germline V lookup: CDR1 SGHTA, CDR2 FQGTGA. The entire variable domain, with the rest obtained from reference TRBV7-3 and TRBJ2-7, is as follows: GAGVSQTPSNKVTEKGKYVELRCDPISGHTALYWYRQSLGQGPEFLIYFQGTGAADDSGLPNDRFFAVRPEGSVSTLKIQRTERGDSAVYLCASSLQGRWGQQYFGPGTRLTVT.

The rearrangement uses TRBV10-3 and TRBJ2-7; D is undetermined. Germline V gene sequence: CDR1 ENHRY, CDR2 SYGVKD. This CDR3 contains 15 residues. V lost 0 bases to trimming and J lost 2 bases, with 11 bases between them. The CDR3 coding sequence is TGTGCCATCAGTGAGTCTGCAGGTATAGCCTACGAGCAGTACTTC. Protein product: CAISESAGIAYEQYF.

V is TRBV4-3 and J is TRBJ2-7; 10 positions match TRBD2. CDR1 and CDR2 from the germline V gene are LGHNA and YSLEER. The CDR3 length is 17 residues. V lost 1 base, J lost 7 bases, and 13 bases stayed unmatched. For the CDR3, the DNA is TGCGCCAGCAGCCAAGGCCGAGCGGGGGGGATCCTAGGAGAGCAGTACTTC. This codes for CASSQGRAGGILGEQYF.

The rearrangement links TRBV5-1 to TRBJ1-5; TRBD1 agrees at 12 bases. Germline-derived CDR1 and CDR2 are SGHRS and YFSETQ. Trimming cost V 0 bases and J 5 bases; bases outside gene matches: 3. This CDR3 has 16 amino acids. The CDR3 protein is CASSLGGTGGYQPQHF. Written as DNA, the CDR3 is TGCGCCAGCAGCTTGGGCGGGACAGGGGGCTATCAGCCCCAGCATTTT.

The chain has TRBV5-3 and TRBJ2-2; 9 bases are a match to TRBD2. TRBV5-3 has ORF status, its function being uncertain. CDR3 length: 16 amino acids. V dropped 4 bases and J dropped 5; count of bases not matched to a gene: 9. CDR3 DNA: TGTGCCAGAAGCCCGAGCCAGCGGGAGGTAACCGGGGAGCTGTTTTTT. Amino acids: CARSPSQREVTGELFF.

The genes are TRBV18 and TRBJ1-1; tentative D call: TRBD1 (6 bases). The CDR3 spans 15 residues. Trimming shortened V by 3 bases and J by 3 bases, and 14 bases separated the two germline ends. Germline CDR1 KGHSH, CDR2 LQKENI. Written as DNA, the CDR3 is TGTGCCAGCTCACCGGGAGGGGGGTTTGACACTGAAGCTTTCTTT. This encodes CASSPGGGFDTEAFF. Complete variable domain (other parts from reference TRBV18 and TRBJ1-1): NAGVMQNPRHLVRRRGQEARLRCSPMKGHSHVYWYRQLPEEGLKFMVYLQKENIIDESGMPKERFSAEFPKEGPSILRIQQVVRGDSAAYFCASSPGGGFDTEAFFGQGTRLTVV.

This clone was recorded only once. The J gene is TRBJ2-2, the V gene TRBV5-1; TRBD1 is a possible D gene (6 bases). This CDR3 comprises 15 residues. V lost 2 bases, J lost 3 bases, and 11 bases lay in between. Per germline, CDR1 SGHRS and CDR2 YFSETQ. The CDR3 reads CASSLGQIDTGELFF. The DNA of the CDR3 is TGCGCCAGCAGCTTAGGACAGATAGACACCGGGGAGCTGTTTTTT.

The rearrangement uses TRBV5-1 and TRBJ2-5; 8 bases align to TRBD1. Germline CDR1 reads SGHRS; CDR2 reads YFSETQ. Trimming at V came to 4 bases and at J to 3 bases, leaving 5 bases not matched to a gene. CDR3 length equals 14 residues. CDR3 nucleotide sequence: TGCGCCAGCAGCGACGGACAGGGTAAAGAGACCCAGTACTTC. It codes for CASSDGQGKETQYF.

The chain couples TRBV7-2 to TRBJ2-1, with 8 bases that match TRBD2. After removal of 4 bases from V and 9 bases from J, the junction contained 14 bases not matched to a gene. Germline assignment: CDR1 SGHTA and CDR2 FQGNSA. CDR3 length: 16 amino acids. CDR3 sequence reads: CASSSRPGLGSVEQFF. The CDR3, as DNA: TGTGCCAGCAGCTCGCGTCCGGGACTAGGCTCGGTTGAGCAGTTCTTC. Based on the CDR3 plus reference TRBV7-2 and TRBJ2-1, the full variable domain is GAGVSQSPSNKVTEKGKDVELRCDPISGHTALYWYRQSLGQGLEFLIYFQGNSAPDKSGLPSDRFSAERTGGSVSTLTIQRTQQEDSAVYLCASSSRPGLGSVEQFFGPGTRLTVL.

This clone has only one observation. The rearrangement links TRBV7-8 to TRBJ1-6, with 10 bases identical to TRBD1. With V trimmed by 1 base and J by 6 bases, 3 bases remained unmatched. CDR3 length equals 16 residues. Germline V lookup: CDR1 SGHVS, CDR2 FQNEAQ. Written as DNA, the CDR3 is TGTGCCAGCAGCTTAGTAGGACAGGGGGTTAATTCACCCCTCCACTTT. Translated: CASSLVGQGVNSPLHF.

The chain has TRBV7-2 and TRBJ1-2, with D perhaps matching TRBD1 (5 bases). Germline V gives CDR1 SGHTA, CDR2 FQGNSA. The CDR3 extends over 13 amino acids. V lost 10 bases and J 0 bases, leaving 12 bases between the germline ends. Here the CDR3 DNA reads TGTGCCATCTCGGACACCTCTAACTATGGCTACACCTTC. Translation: CAISDTSNYGYTF. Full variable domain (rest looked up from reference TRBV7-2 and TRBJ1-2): GAGVSQSPSNKVTEKGKDVELRCDPISGHTALYWYRQSLGQGLEFLIYFQGNSAPDKSGLPSDRFSAERTGGSVSTLTIQRTQQEDSAVYLCAISDTSNYGYTFGSGTRLTVV.

The CDR3 region is CASSPPDEGASYGYTF. The CDR3 nucleotides read TGTGCCAGCTCACCACCTGATGAGGGGGCCAGTTATGGCTACACCTTC. The rearrangement uses TRBV18 and TRBJ1-2; 7 nucleotides agree with TRBD1. Germline V CDR1 and CDR2: KGHSH, LQKENI. Germline trimming cut 0 bases from V and 5 bases from J; bases unmatched to any gene: 9. This CDR3 is built from 16 residues.

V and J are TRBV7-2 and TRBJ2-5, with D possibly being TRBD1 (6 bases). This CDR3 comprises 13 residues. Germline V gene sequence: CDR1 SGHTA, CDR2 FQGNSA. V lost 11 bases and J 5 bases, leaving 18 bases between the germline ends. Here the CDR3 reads CAVPGHSVETQYF. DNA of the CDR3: TGTGCCGTACCGGGACATTCGGTGGAGACCCAGTACTTC.

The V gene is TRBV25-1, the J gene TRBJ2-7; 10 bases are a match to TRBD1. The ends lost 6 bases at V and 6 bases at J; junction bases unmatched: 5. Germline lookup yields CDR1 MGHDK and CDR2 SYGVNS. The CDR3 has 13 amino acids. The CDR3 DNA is TGTGCCAGCAGGAAGACAGGGGGCTTCGAGCAGTACTTC. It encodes CASRKTGGFEQYF.

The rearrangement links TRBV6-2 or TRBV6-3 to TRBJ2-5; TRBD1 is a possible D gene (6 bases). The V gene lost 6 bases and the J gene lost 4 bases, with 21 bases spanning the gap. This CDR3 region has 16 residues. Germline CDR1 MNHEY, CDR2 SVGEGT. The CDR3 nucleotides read TGTGCCAGCAGCCCTGAAGGATCCAGAGGGGGAGAGACCCAGTACTTC. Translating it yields CASSPEGSRGGETQYF.

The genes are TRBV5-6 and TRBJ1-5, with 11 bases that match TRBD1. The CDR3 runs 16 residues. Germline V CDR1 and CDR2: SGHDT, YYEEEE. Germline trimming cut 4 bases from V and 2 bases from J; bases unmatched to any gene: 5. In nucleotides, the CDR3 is TGTGCCAGCAGCCGGACAGGGGGCGGGGGCAATCAGCCCCAGCATTTT. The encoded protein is CASSRTGGGGNQPQHF.

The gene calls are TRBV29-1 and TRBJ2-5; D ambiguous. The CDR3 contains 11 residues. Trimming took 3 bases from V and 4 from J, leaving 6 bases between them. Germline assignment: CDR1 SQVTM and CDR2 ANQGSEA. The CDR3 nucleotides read TGCAGCGTTGAGCCAGGAGAGACCCAGTACTTC. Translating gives CSVEPGETQYF. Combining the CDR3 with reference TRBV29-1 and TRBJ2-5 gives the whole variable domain SAVISQKPSRDICQRGTSLTIQCQVDSQVTMMFWYRQQPGQSLTLIATANQGSEATYESGFVIDKFPISRPNLTFSTLTVSNMSPEDSSIYLCSVEPGETQYFGPGTRLLVL.

CDR3 nucleotides: TGTGCCAGCAGATACCAAGGGAGTGGCGCCGGGGAGCTGTTTTTT. It specifies CASRYQGSGAGELFF. The V call is TRBV6-5, the J call TRBJ2-2; a weak D match, TRBD2 (5 bases). V gave up 6 bases and J gave up 6 bases, with 17 bases separating them. CDR3 length: 15 amino acids. Germline V gene lookup returns CDR1 MNHEY and CDR2 SVGAGI.

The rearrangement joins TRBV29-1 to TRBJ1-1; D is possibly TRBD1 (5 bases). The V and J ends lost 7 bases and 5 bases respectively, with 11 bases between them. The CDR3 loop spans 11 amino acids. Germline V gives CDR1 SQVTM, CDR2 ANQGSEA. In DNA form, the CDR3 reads TGCAGCGGAGGGAGGGGAACTGAAGCTTTCTTT. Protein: CSGGRGTEAFF.

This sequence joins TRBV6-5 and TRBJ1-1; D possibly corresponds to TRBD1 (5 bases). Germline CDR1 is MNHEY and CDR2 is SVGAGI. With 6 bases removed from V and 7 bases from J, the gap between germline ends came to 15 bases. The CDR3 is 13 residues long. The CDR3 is CASSFGAASEAFF. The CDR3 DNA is TGTGCCAGCAGCTTTGGGGCGGCGAGTGAAGCTTTCTTT.